One T cell receptor beta chain is described in this entry. The clone's antigen remains unknown. The record has no base qualities; no much larger clone is one base away. The trial excluded patients who had a history of autoimmune disease or were on systemic immunosuppression. Peripheral blood for TCR sequencing was collected from all dose cohorts at baseline, on cycle 4 day 1, and on cycle 7 day 1. Samples were obtained from an open-label, multicenter, first-in-human phase I dose-escalation trial of ivuxolimab. Adults with locally advanced or metastatic melanoma, renal cell, hepatocellular, or head and neck squamous cell carcinoma were enrolled in the trial. Before TCR sequencing, CD4+ and CD8+ T cells were separately sorted from peripheral blood. The sample comes from a study of OX40 agonist ivuxolimab in advanced cancers. Notes on the research overall: The costimulatory receptor OX40 (CD134) was targeted by ivuxolimab, a fully human IgG2 agonistic monoclonal antibody. Intravenous ivuxolimab was administered to patients every 2 weeks at six dose levels: 0.01, 0.1, 0.3, 1.5, 3 and 10 mg/kg. Of the roughly 50 dose-escalation patients, hepatocellular carcinoma was present in roughly 19, melanoma in about 15, renal cell carcinoma in 9 and head and neck cancer in 9. The dose-escalation cohort was about 86% male with a mean age of about 60 years, ranging from 23 to 79. Patients were allowed to have had prior anti-PD-1, anti-PD-L1 or anti-CTLA-4 therapy, and 40% of the dose-escalation patients had been treated with checkpoint inhibitors. Partial responses were achieved by three dose-escalation patients, of whom one had hepatocellular carcinoma and two had cutaneous melanoma. Peripheral TCRbeta sequencing aimed to test whether ivuxolimab altered TCR sequence diversity and caused clonal T-cell expansion. The paper reports the monotherapy dose-escalation portion (N of about 54 patients) of the phase I ivuxolimab trial. Here is what the overall study found, with its caveats: At doses of 0.1 to 3.0 mg/kg, clonal expansion of both CD4+ and CD8+ blood T cells was observed from baseline to week 6. In partial responders in the 0.1-3.0 mg/kg groups, normalized peripheral clonal expansion was found to be among the lowest, especially among CD8+ T cells. Which antigens the clonally expanded peripheral T cells were specific for was not determined. Low levels of normalized T-cell clonal expansion were also shown by some nonresponding patients. On average, CD8+ T cells showed more expanded clones than CD4+ T cells after ivuxolimab.

Genomic DNA was extracted from sorted cells for sequencing of the TCRbeta CDR3 region. TCRbeta CDR3 regions were sequenced using the immunoSEQ Assay. TCRdb's version of the immuneACCESS table is confined to in-frame rearrangements and falls short of the full clone set. An unresolved V gene accounts for under half of the shortfall where checked; the remainder is of unknown origin. The sample table holds tens of thousands of clones, of which about four fifths were seen once. Clones ranked in the top ten supply around 5% of the sample. V is shortened by 8 bases, J by 0 bases, and the region joining them spans 16 bases. The cysteine opens and the phenylalanine closes a CDR3 of 16 amino acids. Of all the DNA, just the CDR3 is kept, 48 bases in frame from base 1. The germline V gene (reference sequence) supplies CDR1 SEHNR and CDR2 FQNEAQ.

The rearrangement combines TRBV7-9 with TRBJ1-4; TRBD1 is perhaps the D gene, given 6 matching bases. Sequencing was performed on CD4+ or CD8+ T cells sorted from blood, taken in a trial of the OX40 agonist ivuxolimab. This TCR came from an adult with an advanced solid tumor such as melanoma, head and neck, liver or kidney cancer. The DNA is TGTGCCAGCTTGCCGGACAGTTCCTCAACTAATGAAAAACTGTTTTTT. This translates into CASLPDSSSTNEKLFF.